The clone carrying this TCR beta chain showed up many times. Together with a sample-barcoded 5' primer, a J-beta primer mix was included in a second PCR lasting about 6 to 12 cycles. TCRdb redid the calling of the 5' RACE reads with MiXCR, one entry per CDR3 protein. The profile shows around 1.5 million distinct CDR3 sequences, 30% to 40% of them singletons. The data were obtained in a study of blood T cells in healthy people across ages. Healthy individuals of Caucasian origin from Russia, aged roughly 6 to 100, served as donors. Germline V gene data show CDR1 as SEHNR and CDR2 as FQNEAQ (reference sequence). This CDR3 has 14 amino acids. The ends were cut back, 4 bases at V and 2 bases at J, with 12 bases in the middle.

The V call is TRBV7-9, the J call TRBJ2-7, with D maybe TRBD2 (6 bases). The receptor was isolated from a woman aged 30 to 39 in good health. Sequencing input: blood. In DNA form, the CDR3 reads TGTGCCAGCAGCTCCCGGGACTTCCCCTACGAGCAGTACTTC. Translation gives CASSSRDFPYEQYF. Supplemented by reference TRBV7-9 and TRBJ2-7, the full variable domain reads DTGVSQNPRHKITKRGQNVTFRCDPISEHNRLYWYRQTLGQGPEFLTYFQNEAQLEKSRLLSDRFSAERPKGSFSTLEIQRTEQGDSAMYLCASSSRDFPYEQYFGPGTRLTVT.